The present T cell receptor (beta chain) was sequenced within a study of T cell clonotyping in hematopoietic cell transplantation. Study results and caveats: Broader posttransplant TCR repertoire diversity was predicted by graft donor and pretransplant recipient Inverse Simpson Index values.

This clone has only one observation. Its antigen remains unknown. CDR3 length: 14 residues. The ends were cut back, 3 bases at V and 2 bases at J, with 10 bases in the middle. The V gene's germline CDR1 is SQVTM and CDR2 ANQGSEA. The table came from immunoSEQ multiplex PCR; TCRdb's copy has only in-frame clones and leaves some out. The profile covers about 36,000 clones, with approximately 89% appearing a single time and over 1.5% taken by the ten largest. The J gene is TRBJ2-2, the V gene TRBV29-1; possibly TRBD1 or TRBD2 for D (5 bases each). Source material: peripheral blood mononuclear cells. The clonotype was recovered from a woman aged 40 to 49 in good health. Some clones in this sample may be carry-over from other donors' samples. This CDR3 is CSVEGRTNTGELFF. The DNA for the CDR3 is TGCAGCGTTGAGGGACGGACAAACACCGGGGAGCTGTTTTTT.